This TCR beta chain was captured in a study of type 1 regulatory T cells. As for the study in general: An in vitro protocol generated T-allo10, a Tr1-enriched, alloantigen-specific CD4 T cell product.

TCRdb reprocessed the reads via MiXCR and lists one record per CDR3 protein. The sample includes some 71,000 distinct CDR3 sequences, roughly 20% of them seen just once. Study-wide results and limits: Compared with non-type 1 regulatory T cells, type 1 regulatory T cells showed a more restricted TCR repertoire.

This clonotype has a handful of counts. Antigen: not known. V dropped 4 bases and J dropped 1 base, with 9 bases sitting between them. This CDR3 spans 14 amino acids. Per the germline V gene, CDR1 is SGHRS and CDR2 is YFSETQ. The J gene is TRBJ1-5, the V gene TRBV5-1; no definite D call. This TCR was sampled from a human donor in good health. The sample was cultured type 1 regulatory T (Tr1) cells, either the whole culture or a sorted fraction (not recorded which). CDR3 DNA: TGCGCCAGCAGCACGGACGGCAGCAATCAGCCCCAGCATTTT. It codes for CASSTDGSNQPQHF.